One sample yielded the 4 T cell receptor beta chains listed below, sequenced in a study of identical twins. A single record per CDR3 protein comes from TCRdb applying MiXCR to the 5' RACE reads. The repertoire consists of around 240,000 distinct CDR3 sequences, with 10% occurring once and the leading ten covering more than 8.5%. The sequencing input was memory T cells sorted from blood. The receptors were sampled from a man aged 45-65 years in good health.

This chain joins TRBV5-1 and TRBJ2-5, with D perhaps TRBD2 (5 bases). V lost 4 bases, J lost 1 base, and 11 bases lay in between. The CDR3 is 14 amino acids. From germline, CDR1 is SGHRS and CDR2 YFSETQ. This CDR3 reads CASSRTLAQETQYF. DNA of the CDR3: TGCGCCAGCAGCAGGACCCTAGCCCAAGAGACCCAGTACTTC.

This clonotype was counted at least ten times. The rearrangement joins TRBV5-1 to TRBJ2-2; D remains ambiguous. CDR3 length equals 13 residues. CDR1 and CDR2 (germline): SGHRS, YFSETQ. The V end was cut by 4 bases, the J end by 3 bases, with 7 bases between. CDR3 DNA: TGCGCCAGCAGCCCGTTTGACACCGGGGAGCTGTTTTTT. This translates into CASSPFDTGELFF. The complete variable domain, with remaining parts taken from reference TRBV5-1 and TRBJ2-2, reads KAGVTQTPRYLIKTRGQQVTLSCSPISGHRSVSWYQQTPGQGLQFLFEYFSETQRNKGNFPGRFSGRQFSNSRSEMNVSTLELGDSALYLCASSPFDTGELFFGEGSRLTVL.

This chain joins TRBV21-1 and TRBJ2-1; the table gives TRBD2 as D, unverified against the DNA. TRBV21-1 is a recognized pseudogene. The CDR3 runs 20 residues. The CDR3 coding sequence is TGTGCCAGCAGCAAAAGCATCACTCGTGCCGGGGGTAGCTCCTACAATGAGCAGTTCTTC. Its translation: CASSKSITRAGGSSYNEQFF.

This clonotype was counted many times. V gene TRBV6-1 combines with J gene TRBJ2-7, with TRBD1 matching 7 bases. This CDR3 region has 14 residues. Germline lookup yields CDR1 MNHNS and CDR2 SASEGT. The trim removed 5 bases at V and 0 bases at J, leaving 4 bases unmatched. The CDR3 DNA reads as TGTGCCAGCAGTACCCGGGACAGCTCCTACGAGCAGTACTTC. Protein: CASSTRDSSYEQYF.